The 10 T cell receptor beta chains below were found in one sample sequenced in a study of cytomegalovirus exposure and HLA in healthy donors. 60 Vbeta and 13 Jbeta primers were used in PCR. TCRdb's copy holds only in-frame clones and misses some; the assay was immunoSEQ multiplex PCR. Of about 130,000 clones in the sample, approximately 10% were seen once. The sequenced sample consisted of PBMCs. The receptors stem from a woman aged 18-29 years in good health and CMV-seropositive.

The chain uses TRBV5-4 and TRBJ2-1, with 10 bases matching TRBD2. CDR1 and CDR2 from the germline V gene are SGHNT and YYREEE (reference sequence). There are 15 residues in the CDR3. V shed 5 bases and J 8 bases; nucleotides not matched to a gene: 10. CDR3 bases: TGTGCCAGCAGTGGAACTAGCGGGGTTTGGGATGAGCAGTTCTTC. It specifies CASSGTSGVWDEQFF.

The genes are TRBV2 and TRBJ2-7, with TRBD2 matching 8 bases. Germline CDR1 is SNHLY and CDR2 is FYNNEI. The CDR3 consists of 18 residues. The V gene end was trimmed by 5 bases and the J gene end by 3 bases; junction bases not matched to a gene: 18. The CDR3 spells CASSRRDTTSGGRYEQYF. The CDR3 nucleotides are TGTGCCAGCAGTCGAAGAGACACCACTAGCGGTGGGCGCTACGAGCAGTACTTC.

The J gene is TRBJ2-2, the V gene TRBV27; D gene uncertain. CDR3 length: 14 residues. V was shortened by 2 bases and J by 4 bases, with 8 bases between the two germline ends. From germline, CDR1 is MNHEY and CDR2 SMNVEV (reference sequence). CDR3 nucleotides: TGTGCCAGCAGTTTAGGTGCAGTCACCGGGGAGCTGTTTTTT. As protein: CASSLGAVTGELFF.

The chain has TRBV6-5 and TRBJ2-1; D is unresolved. The germline V gene has CDR1 MNHEY and CDR2 SVGAGI. Deletions cut 0 bases from V and 7 bases from J, with 10 bases between. This CDR3 spans 14 amino acids. CDR3 region: CASSYSIASNEQFF. The CDR3 bases are TGTGCCAGCAGTTACTCGATTGCGAGTAATGAGCAGTTCTTC.

The CDR3 DNA reads as TGTGCCAGCAGTTTCCGGCAGGGTAAGTACGAGCAGTACTTC. This gives the protein CASSFRQGKYEQYF. The chain couples TRBV28 to TRBJ2-7; possibly TRBD1 for D (5 bases). This CDR3 is built from 14 residues. Trimming took 3 bases from V and 4 from J, leaving 13 bases between them. Germline assignment: CDR1 MDHEN and CDR2 SYDVKM. Full variable domain (outside the CDR3, taken from reference TRBV28 and TRBJ2-7): DVKVTQSSRYLVKRTGEKVFLECVQDMDHENMFWYRQDPGLGLRLIYFSYDVKMKEKGDIPEGYSVSREKKERFSLILESASTNQTSMYLCASSFRQGKYEQYFGPGTRLTVT.

This clone was detected a few times. The rearrangement links TRBV28 to TRBJ1-2; D possibly corresponds to TRBD1 (6 bases). The germline V gene has CDR1 MDHEN and CDR2 SYDVKM. V lost 6 bases, J lost 4 bases, and 15 bases lay in between. The CDR3 is made up of 14 amino acids. The CDR3 here is CASRILWGPYGYTF. In DNA form, the CDR3 reads TGTGCCAGCAGAATCCTGTGGGGGCCCTATGGCTACACCTTC.

A few counts support this clone. Other DNA sequences in the sample encode the same CDR3. The chain links TRBV7-6 to TRBJ1-5, with 10 positions matching TRBD1. This CDR3 has 15 amino acids. Germline trimming cut 5 bases from V and 4 bases from J; bases unmatched to any gene: 5. Germline values: CDR1 SGHVS, CDR2 FNYEAQ. The CDR3 loop reads CASSKTGGGNQPQHF. The CDR3 nucleotides read TGTGCCAGCAGCAAGACAGGGGGCGGAAATCAGCCCCAGCATTTT.

The chain recombines TRBV2 with TRBJ1-1; D possibly corresponds to TRBD1 (6 bases). Germline V CDR1 and CDR2: SNHLY, FYNNEI. The CDR3 runs to 11 residues. The ends were cut back, 8 bases at V and 5 bases at J, with 9 bases in the middle. The CDR3: CASGTKTEAFF. CDR3 coding DNA: TGTGCCAGCGGGACAAAAACTGAAGCTTTCTTT.

Only a few counts were recorded for this clone. This chain uses TRBV6-1 with TRBJ1-2; TRBD1 agrees at 7 bases. The CDR3 sequence is 16 residues long. Germline trimming cut 0 bases from V and 4 bases from J; bases unmatched to any gene: 8. CDR1 and CDR2 from the germline V gene are MNHNS and SASEGT. CDR3 residues: CASSEALRTGLYGYTF. The CDR3 DNA follows: TGTGCCAGCAGTGAAGCGCTCCGGACAGGCCTCTATGGCTACACCTTC.

The V call is TRBV15, the J call TRBJ2-1, with 10 bases fitting TRBD2. Per the germline V gene, CDR1 is LNHNV and CDR2 is YYDKDF (reference sequence). V lost 1 base to trimming and J lost 3 bases; unmatched junction nucleotides: 6. This CDR3 spans 17 amino acids. The CDR3 sequence is CATSRGASGSSYNEQFF. As DNA, the CDR3 is TGTGCCACCAGCAGAGGGGCTAGCGGGAGTAGCTACAATGAGCAGTTCTTC.